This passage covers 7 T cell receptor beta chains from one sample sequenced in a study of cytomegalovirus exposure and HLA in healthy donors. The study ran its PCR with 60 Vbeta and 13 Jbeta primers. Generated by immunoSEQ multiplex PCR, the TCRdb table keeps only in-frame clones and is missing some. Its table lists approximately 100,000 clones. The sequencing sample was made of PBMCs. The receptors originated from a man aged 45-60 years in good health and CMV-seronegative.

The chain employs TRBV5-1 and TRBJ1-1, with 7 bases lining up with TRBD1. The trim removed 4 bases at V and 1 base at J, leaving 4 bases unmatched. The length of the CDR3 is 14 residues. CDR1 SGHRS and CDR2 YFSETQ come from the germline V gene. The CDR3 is CASSPGQANTEAFF. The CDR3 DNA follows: TGCGCCAGCAGCCCCGGACAGGCGAACACTGAAGCTTTCTTT.

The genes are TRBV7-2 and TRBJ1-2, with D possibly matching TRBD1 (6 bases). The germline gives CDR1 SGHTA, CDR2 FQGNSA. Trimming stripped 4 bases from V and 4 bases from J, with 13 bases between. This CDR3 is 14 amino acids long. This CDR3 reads CASSSGVDSYGYTF. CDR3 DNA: TGTGCCAGCAGCTCAGGGGTGGACAGCTATGGCTACACCTTC.

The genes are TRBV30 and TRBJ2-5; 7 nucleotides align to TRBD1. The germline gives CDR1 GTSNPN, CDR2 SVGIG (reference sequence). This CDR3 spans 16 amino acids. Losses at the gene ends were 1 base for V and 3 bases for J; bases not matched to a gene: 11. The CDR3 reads CAWSGLLGQTKETQYF. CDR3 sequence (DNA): TGTGCCTGGAGTGGCCTCCTGGGACAGACTAAAGAGACCCAGTACTTC.

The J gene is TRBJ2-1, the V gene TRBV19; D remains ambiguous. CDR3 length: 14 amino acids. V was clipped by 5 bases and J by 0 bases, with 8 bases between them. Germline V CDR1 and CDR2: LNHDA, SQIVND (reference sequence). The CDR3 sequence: CASSSGSSYNEQFF. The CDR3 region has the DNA TGTGCCAGTAGTTCAGGTAGCTCCTACAATGAGCAGTTCTTC.

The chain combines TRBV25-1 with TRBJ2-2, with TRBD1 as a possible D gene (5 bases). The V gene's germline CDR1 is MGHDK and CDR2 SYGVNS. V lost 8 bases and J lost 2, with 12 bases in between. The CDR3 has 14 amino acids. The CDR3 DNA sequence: TGTGCCAGCCTGGGGCAGGGTAACACCGGGGAGCTGTTTTTT. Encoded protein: CASLGQGNTGELFF.

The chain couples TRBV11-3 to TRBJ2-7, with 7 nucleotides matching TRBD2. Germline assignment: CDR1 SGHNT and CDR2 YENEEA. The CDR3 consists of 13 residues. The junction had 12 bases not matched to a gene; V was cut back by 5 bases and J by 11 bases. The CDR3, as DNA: TGTGCCAGCAGCCGGGGGGACGACGGCTTGAAGTACTTC. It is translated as CASSRGDDGLKYF. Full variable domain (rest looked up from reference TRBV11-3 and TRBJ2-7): EAGVVQSPRYKIIEKKQPVAFWCNPISGHNTLYWYLQNLGQGPELLIRYENEEAVDDSQLPKDRFSAERLKGVDSTLKIQPAELGDSAVYLCASSRGDDGLKYFGPGTRLTVT.

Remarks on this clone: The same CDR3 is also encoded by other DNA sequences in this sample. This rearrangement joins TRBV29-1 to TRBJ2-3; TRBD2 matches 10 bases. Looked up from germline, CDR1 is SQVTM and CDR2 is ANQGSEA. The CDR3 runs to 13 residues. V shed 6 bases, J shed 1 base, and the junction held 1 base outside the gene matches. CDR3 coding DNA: TGCAGCGTCGGACTAGCGGGCACAGATACGCAGTATTTT. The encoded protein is CSVGLAGTDTQYF.